The 32 T cell receptor beta chains listed next were all sequenced from one sample in a study of blood T cell repertoires in COVID-19. The repertoire was sequenced with immunoSEQ multiplex PCR; TCRdb's copy has only in-frame clones and lacks some. This table holds approximately 200,000 clones, about 88% found once. The sequencing sample was made of PBMCs or T cells enriched from blood (not recorded which). The receptors here all came from a woman aged 25 to 45 who had been exposed to COVID-19.

The chain uses TRBV18 and TRBJ2-1; possibly TRBD2 for D (7 bases). V was clipped by 3 bases and J by 8 bases, with 29 bases between them. The V gene's germline CDR1 is KGHSH and CDR2 LQKENI. The CDR3 spans 19 residues. This CDR3 reads CASSPPGGGREGIIYEQFF. The CDR3 DNA follows: TGTGCCAGCTCACCCCCGGGCGGGGGCCGAGAAGGGATTATCTATGAGCAGTTCTTC. Full variable domain (rest looked up from reference TRBV18 and TRBJ2-1): NAGVMQNPRHLVRRRGQEARLRCSPMKGHSHVYWYRQLPEEGLKFMVYLQKENIIDESGMPKERFSAEFPKEGPSILRIQQVVRGDSAAYFCASSPPGGGREGIIYEQFFGPGTRLTVL.

The chain carries TRBV9 and TRBJ1-6; D perhaps matches TRBD1 (5 bases). The CDR3 totals 17 residues. Germline loops: CDR1 SGDLS, CDR2 YYNGEE. Trimming left V 1 base short and J 10 bases short, with 21 bases between. The chain's CDR3 is CASSVREERPWGSPLHF. In nucleotides, the CDR3 is TGTGCCAGCAGCGTACGGGAGGAAAGGCCATGGGGGTCACCCCTCCACTTT. The variable domain in full, with the rest retrieved from reference TRBV9 and TRBJ1-6, is DSGVTQTPKHLITATGQRVTLRCSPRSGDLSVYWYQQSLDQGLQFLIQYYNGEERAKGNILERFSAQQFPDLHSELNLSSLELGDSALYFCASSVREERPWGSPLHFGNGTRLTVT.

The rearrangement joins TRBV3-1 (or the pseudogene TRBV3-2) to TRBJ2-2; 9 bases are a match to TRBD2. Germline loops: CDR1 LGHDT, CDR2 YNNKEL (reference sequence). J lost 1 base, V lost 4 bases, and 4 bases had no gene match. The CDR3 is made up of 16 amino acids. CDR3 nucleotide sequence: TGTGCCAGCAGCCTACGACTAGCGGTGAACACCGGGGAGCTGTTTTTT. Translation: CASSLRLAVNTGELFF.

V and J are TRBV19 and TRBJ1-1, with D perhaps matching TRBD1 (6 bases). This CDR3 spans 14 amino acids. The germline gives CDR1 LNHDA, CDR2 SQIVND (reference sequence). Deletions cut 8 bases from V and 2 bases from J, with 15 bases between. The CDR3 sequence is CASRPRTDNTEAFF. The CDR3 bases are TGTGCCAGTCGACCAAGGACAGATAACACTGAAGCTTTCTTT.

V is TRBV2 and J is TRBJ1-2, with TRBD1 as a possible D gene (5 bases). CDR1 and CDR2 from the germline V gene are SNHLY and FYNNEI. Trimming removed 3 bases from V and 4 bases from J, with 9 bases in between. This CDR3 is built from 13 residues. CDR3 sequence: CASSEATAYGYTF. The DNA for the CDR3 is TGTGCCAGCAGTGAGGCGACAGCCTATGGCTACACCTTC.

This clone was detected a few times. As DNA, the CDR3 is TGTGCCAGCACAGGGCAGACCACCTCTGGAAACACCATATATTTT. Translating gives CASTGQTTSGNTIYF. V usage is TRBV28 and J usage is TRBJ1-3; TRBD1 might be the D (5 bases). This CDR3 is 15 amino acids long. The V end was cut by 7 bases, the J end by 0 bases, with 13 bases between. CDR1 and CDR2 from the germline V gene are MDHEN and SYDVKM. Looking up the rest from reference TRBV28 and TRBJ1-3 gives the full variable domain: DVKVTQSSRYLVKRTGEKVFLECVQDMDHENMFWYRQDPGLGLRLIYFSYDVKMKEKGDIPEGYSVSREKKERFSLILESASTNQTSMYLCASTGQTTSGNTIYFGEGSWLTVV.

The sample holds a few counts of this clone. This chain links TRBV5-4 with TRBJ1-5, with D possibly matching TRBD1 (5 bases). CDR3 length: 14 residues. Germline values: CDR1 SGHNT, CDR2 YYREEE (reference sequence). V was shortened by 5 bases and J by 3 bases, with 12 bases between the two germline ends. CDR3 protein: CASRGATDNQPQHF. CDR3 DNA: TGTGCCAGCAGAGGGGCAACCGACAATCAGCCCCAGCATTTT. The full variable domain, in which reference TRBV5-4 and TRBJ1-5 provide the parts outside the CDR3, is ETGVTQSPTHLIKTRGQQVTLRCSSQSGHNTVSWYQQALGQGPQFIFQYYREEENGRGNFPPRFSGLQFPNYSSELNVNALELDDSALYLCASRGATDNQPQHFGDGTRLSIL.

The V gene is TRBV6-6, the J gene TRBJ2-3, with 7 bases matching TRBD1. The germline CDR1 and CDR2 sequences are MNHNY and SVGAGI (reference sequence). The CDR3 totals 17 residues. With V trimmed by 5 bases and J by 1 base, 12 bases remained unmatched. The CDR3 DNA follows: TGTGCCAGCAGTCCCAACACGGGACAGCCTGGCACAGATACGCAGTATTTT. It is translated as CASSPNTGQPGTDTQYF.

The V and J genes are TRBV19 and TRBJ1-3, with D unclear. The germline CDR1 and CDR2 sequences are LNHDA and SQIVND (reference sequence). This CDR3 region has 14 residues. Deletions cut 0 bases from V and 1 base from J, with 4 bases between. The CDR3 sequence is CASSIDLSGNTIYF. CDR3 coding DNA: TGTGCCAGTAGTATAGATCTATCTGGAAACACCATATATTTT. Using reference TRBV19 and TRBJ1-3 for the parts outside the CDR3, the full variable domain is DGGITQSPKYLFRKEGQNVTLSCEQNLNHDAMYWYRQDPGQGLRLIYYSQIVNDFQKGDIAEGYSVSREKKESFPLTVTSAQKNPTAFYLCASSIDLSGNTIYFGEGSWLTVV.

The J gene is TRBJ2-5, the V gene TRBV5-1; 10 bases map to TRBD2. There are 17 residues in the CDR3. The V gene end was trimmed by 2 bases and the J gene end by 7 bases; junction bases not matched to a gene: 14. The V gene's germline CDR1 is SGHRS and CDR2 YFSETQ. CDR3 sequence reads: CASSFPQHSGGTGTQYF. The CDR3 DNA sequence: TGCGCCAGCAGCTTTCCTCAACATAGCGGGGGGACGGGGACCCAGTACTTC.

The chain couples TRBV11-3 to TRBJ2-5; 7 nucleotides line up with TRBD1. The CDR3 has 16 residues. V lost 0 bases to trimming and J lost 4 bases; unmatched junction nucleotides: 8. Germline V gene data show CDR1 as SGHNT and CDR2 as YENEEA. The CDR3, as DNA: TGTGCCAGCAGCTTAGATACGCGACAGGGCCCAGAGACCCAGTACTTC. As protein: CASSLDTRQGPETQYF.

The gene calls are TRBV18 and TRBJ1-1; 8 positions match TRBD1. The CDR3 has 13 residues. Trimming removed 5 bases from V and 4 bases from J; junction bases left unmatched: 3. Germline CDR1 and CDR2: KGHSH and LQKENI. The CDR3 DNA sequence: TGTGCCAGCTCAGTAGACAGGGGCACTGAAGCTTTCTTT. Translated: CASSVDRGTEAFF. The full variable domain, its missing parts supplied by reference TRBV18 and TRBJ1-1, is NAGVMQNPRHLVRRRGQEARLRCSPMKGHSHVYWYRQLPEEGLKFMVYLQKENIIDESGMPKERFSAEFPKEGPSILRIQQVVRGDSAAYFCASSVDRGTEAFFGQGTRLTVV.

This clone was observed a few times. The chain couples TRBV6-5 to TRBJ2-7, with TRBD2 matching 10 bases. V was clipped by 0 bases and J by 3 bases; unmatched bases: 2. Germline V gene lookup returns CDR1 MNHEY and CDR2 SVGAGI. The CDR3 has 15 residues. This chain's CDR3 is CASSYSAGGNYEQYF. CDR3 DNA: TGTGCCAGCAGTTACTCAGCGGGGGGGAACTACGAGCAGTACTTC.

V gene TRBV6-5 combines with J gene TRBJ2-7, with 9 bases identical to TRBD2. Germline V gene sequence: CDR1 MNHEY, CDR2 SVGAGI. The CDR3 spans 15 residues. The V segment lost 1 base and the J segment 3 bases; nucleotides outside the gene matches: 4. CDR3 residues: CASSYWSGGNYEQYF. The CDR3 DNA sequence: TGTGCCAGCAGTTACTGGAGCGGGGGGAACTACGAGCAGTACTTC.

This chain links TRBV11-3 with TRBJ2-1, with a weak D call TRBD2 (5 bases). Trimming shortened V by 3 bases and J by 6 bases, and 6 bases separated the two germline ends. CDR3 length equals 12 residues. Germline values: CDR1 SGHNT, CDR2 YENEEA. CDR3 protein: CASSFEGNEQFF. As DNA, the CDR3 is TGTGCCAGCAGCTTTGAGGGCAATGAGCAGTTCTTC.

The rearrangement uses TRBV7-2 and TRBJ1-3; no definite D call. This CDR3 contains 15 residues. The V and J ends lost 1 base and 4 bases respectively, with 11 bases between them. Germline CDR1 and CDR2: SGHTA and FQGNSA. The CDR3 bases are TGTGCCAGCAGCTTAGAAGAGGGTTCAGGAAACACCATATATTTT. The encoded protein is CASSLEEGSGNTIYF.

J is TRBJ2-7 and V is TRBV19; 7 positions match TRBD2. CDR1 is LNHDA and CDR2 is SQIVND in the germline V gene (reference sequence). The CDR3 sequence is 14 residues long. V shed 3 bases and J 2 bases; nucleotides not matched to a gene: 4. The CDR3 is CASSMWAGAYEQYF. The CDR3 nucleotides are TGTGCCAGTAGTATGTGGGCGGGGGCCTACGAGCAGTACTTC.

This chain links TRBV18 with TRBJ2-5; D is unclear. V gave up 4 bases and J gave up 4 bases, with 10 bases separating them. Germline CDR1 is KGHSH and CDR2 is LQKENI. The length of the CDR3 is 13 residues. Written as DNA, the CDR3 is TGTGCCAGCTCACGGGTTTCGGGAGAGACCCAGTACTTC. It encodes CASSRVSGETQYF.

In this sample, this clone turned up a few times. The V and J genes are TRBV7-7 and TRBJ2-5, with D possibly TRBD2 on 6 matching bases. The CDR3 sequence is 16 residues long. The germline gives CDR1 SSHAT, CDR2 FNYEAQ (reference sequence). Trimming removed 3 bases at V and 1 base at J, with 15 bases between. The CDR3 DNA follows: TGTGCCAGCAGCTTGAATGTGGCGGGACTCCAAGAGACCCAGTACTTC. Amino acid sequence: CASSLNVAGLQETQYF.

The gene calls are TRBV19 and TRBJ1-2; D perhaps matches TRBD1 (6 bases). CDR3 length: 13 amino acids. The germline V gene encodes CDR1 LNHDA and CDR2 SQIVND (reference sequence). The germline V and J ends were trimmed by 5 bases and 1 base, with 8 bases remaining between them. CDR3 amino acids: CASSAQGNYGYTF. The CDR3 DNA follows: TGTGCCAGTAGTGCACAGGGTAACTATGGCTACACCTTC.

This chain uses TRBV7-6 with TRBJ1-1, with a tentative D call TRBD1 (5 bases). The CDR3 consists of 13 residues. The V and J ends lost 5 bases and 5 bases respectively, with 12 bases between them. From germline, CDR1 is SGHVS and CDR2 FNYEAQ. The CDR3 loop reads CASSTRKGTEAFF. CDR3 coding DNA: TGTGCCAGCAGCACTCGTAAGGGGACTGAAGCTTTCTTT.

The rearrangement uses TRBV24-1 and TRBJ2-7; D is unresolved. The CDR3 loop spans 14 amino acids. V was pared by 3 bases and J by 3 bases, with 11 bases between. Looked up from germline, CDR1 is KGHDR and CDR2 is SFDVKD. CDR3 residues: CATSDPRGNYEQYF. In DNA form, the CDR3 reads TGTGCCACCAGTGATCCACGCGGAAACTACGAGCAGTACTTC.

The chain couples TRBV5-4 to TRBJ2-1, with 7 bases that match TRBD1. V was pared by 4 bases and J by 9 bases, with 10 bases of the junction left unmatched. The CDR3 loop spans 14 amino acids. CDR1 and CDR2 from the germline V gene are SGHNT and YYREEE (reference sequence). Here the CDR3 reads CASSTGDRASEQFF. In DNA, the CDR3 is TGTGCCAGCAGCACCGGTGACAGGGCCAGTGAGCAGTTCTTC.

The count of this clone is one. The rearrangement joins TRBV6-5 to TRBJ2-2, with D tentatively TRBD1 (6 bases). V was pared by 8 bases and J by 5 bases, with 15 bases between. The CDR3 consists of 14 residues. Germline V gene data show CDR1 as MNHEY and CDR2 as SVGAGI. As DNA, the CDR3 is TGTGCCAGCGCAATGGACAGTGTGACCGGGGAGCTGTTTTTT. It encodes CASAMDSVTGELFF.

This rearrangement joins TRBV25-1 to TRBJ1-2; TRBD1 matches 8 bases. The germline gives CDR1 MGHDK, CDR2 SYGVNS. V gave up 4 bases and J gave up 4 bases; unmatched junction bases: 2. The CDR3 loop spans 13 amino acids. CDR3 sequence reads: CASSVDRGYGYTF. CDR3 DNA: TGTGCCAGCAGTGTCGACAGGGGCTATGGCTACACCTTC.

V is TRBV28 and J is TRBJ1-2; D is possibly TRBD1 (6 bases). Germline CDR1 reads MDHEN; CDR2 reads SYDVKM. This CDR3 has 14 amino acids. Trimming left V 1 base short and J 4 bases short, with 10 bases between. This CDR3 reads CASSLSGQFYGYTF. DNA of the CDR3: TGTGCCAGCAGTTTATCGGGACAATTCTATGGCTACACCTTC.

CDR3 sequence reads: CASSAQGARSGNTIYF. CDR3 in DNA: TGTGCCAGCTCCGCACAGGGGGCTCGCTCTGGAAACACCATATATTTT. The chain has TRBV18 and TRBJ1-3; 9 bases are a match to TRBD1. The germline gives CDR1 KGHSH, CDR2 LQKENI. V shed 6 bases and J 0 bases; nucleotides not matched to a gene: 6. The CDR3 extends over 16 amino acids.

The rearrangement joins TRBV2 to TRBJ1-2; D gene unclear. Looked up from germline, CDR1 is SNHLY and CDR2 is FYNNEI. This CDR3 spans 12 amino acids. V lost 8 bases and J lost 2, with 9 bases in between. CDR3 sequence reads: CASRQANYGYTF. The CDR3 DNA reads as TGTGCCAGCCGCCAGGCCAACTATGGCTACACCTTC.

The chain joins TRBV24-1 to TRBJ2-3; D unclear. This CDR3 contains 11 residues. The germline V gene encodes CDR1 KGHDR and CDR2 SFDVKD. The germline V and J ends were trimmed by 8 bases and 8 bases, with 10 bases remaining between them. In DNA, the CDR3 is TGTGCCACCACGTCCGCCGGTACGCAGTATTTT. It translates to CATTSAGTQYF.

V usage is TRBV9 and J usage is TRBJ2-3, with 8 bases that match TRBD2. Germline values: CDR1 SGDLS, CDR2 YYNGEE. The CDR3 totals 21 residues. Trimming removed 4 bases from V and 2 bases from J; junction bases left unmatched: 24. The CDR3 protein is CASSPYSGVRGGLRHTDTQYF. The DNA for the CDR3 is TGTGCCAGCAGCCCTTACTCTGGGGTTCGCGGGGGGCTGAGGCACACAGATACGCAGTATTTT.

The chain recombines TRBV27 with TRBJ2-6, with D tentatively TRBD1 (5 bases). The V end was cut by 5 bases, the J end by 0 bases, with 14 bases between. The germline V gene has CDR1 MNHEY and CDR2 SMNVEV (reference sequence). CDR3 length: 17 residues. CDR3 nucleotides: TGTGCCAGCAGTAGAGCTAAGGGGTCCTCTGGGGCCAACGTCCTGACTTTC. Translated, it gives CASSRAKGSSGANVLTF.

The chain employs TRBV4-2 and TRBJ2-1; 9 positions match TRBD1. The germline CDR1 and CDR2 sequences are LGHNA and YNFKEQ. CDR3 size: 15 residues. After removal of 0 bases from V and 3 bases from J, the junction contained 0 bases not matched to a gene. CDR3 DNA: TGTGCCAGCAGCCAAGAGACAGGGGGCTACAATGAGCAGTTCTTC. Protein product: CASSQETGGYNEQFF.